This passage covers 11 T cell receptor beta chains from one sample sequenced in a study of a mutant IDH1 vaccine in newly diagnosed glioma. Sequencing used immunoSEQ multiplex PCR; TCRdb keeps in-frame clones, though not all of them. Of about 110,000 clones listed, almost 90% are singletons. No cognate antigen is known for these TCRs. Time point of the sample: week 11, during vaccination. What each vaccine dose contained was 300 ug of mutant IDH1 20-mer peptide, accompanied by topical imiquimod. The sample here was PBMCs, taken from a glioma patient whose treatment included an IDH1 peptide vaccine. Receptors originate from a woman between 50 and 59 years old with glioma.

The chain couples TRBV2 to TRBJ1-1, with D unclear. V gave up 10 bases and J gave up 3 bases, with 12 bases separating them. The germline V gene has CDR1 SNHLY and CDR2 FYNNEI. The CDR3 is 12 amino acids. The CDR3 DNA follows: TGTGCCACAACAATGGGGTACACTGAAGCTTTCTTT. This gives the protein CATTMGYTEAFF.

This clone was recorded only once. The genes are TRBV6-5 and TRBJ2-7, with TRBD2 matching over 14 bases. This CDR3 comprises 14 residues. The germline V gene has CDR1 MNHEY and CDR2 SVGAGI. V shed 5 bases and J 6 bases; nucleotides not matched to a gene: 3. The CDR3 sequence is CASSPGTSGSEQYF. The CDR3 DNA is TGTGCCAGCAGTCCCGGGACTAGCGGGAGCGAGCAGTACTTC.

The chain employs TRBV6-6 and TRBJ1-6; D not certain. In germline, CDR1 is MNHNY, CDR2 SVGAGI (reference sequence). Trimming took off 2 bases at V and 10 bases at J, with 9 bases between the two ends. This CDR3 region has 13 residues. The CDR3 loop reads CASSYGDGSPLHF. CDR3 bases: TGTGCCAGCAGTTACGGAGACGGCTCACCCCTCCACTTT.

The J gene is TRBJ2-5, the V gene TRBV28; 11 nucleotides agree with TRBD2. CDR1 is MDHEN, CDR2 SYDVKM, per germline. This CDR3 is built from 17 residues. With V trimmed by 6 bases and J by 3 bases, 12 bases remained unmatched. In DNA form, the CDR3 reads TGTGCCAGCAGGCAACTAGCGGGAGACAGGGCAAAAGAGACCCAGTACTTC. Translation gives CASRQLAGDRAKETQYF.

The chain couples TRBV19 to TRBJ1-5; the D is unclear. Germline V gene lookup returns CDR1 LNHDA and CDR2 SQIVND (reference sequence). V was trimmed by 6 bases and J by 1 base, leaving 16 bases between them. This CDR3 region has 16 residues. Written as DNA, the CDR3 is TGTGCCAGTAGGTGGGGAAATTTAGTCAGCAATCAGCCCCAGCATTTT. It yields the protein CASRWGNLVSNQPQHF. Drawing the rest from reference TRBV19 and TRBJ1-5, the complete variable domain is DGGITQSPKYLFRKEGQNVTLSCEQNLNHDAMYWYRQDPGQGLRLIYYSQIVNDFQKGDIAEGYSVSREKKESFPLTVTSAQKNPTAFYLCASRWGNLVSNQPQHFGDGTRLSIL.

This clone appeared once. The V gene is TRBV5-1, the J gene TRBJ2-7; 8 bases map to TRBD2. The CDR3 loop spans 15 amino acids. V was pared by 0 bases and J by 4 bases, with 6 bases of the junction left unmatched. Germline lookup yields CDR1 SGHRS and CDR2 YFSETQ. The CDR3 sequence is CASSLASGSGYEQYF. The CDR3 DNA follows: TGCGCCAGCAGCTTGGCGAGCGGGAGTGGGTACGAGCAGTACTTC.

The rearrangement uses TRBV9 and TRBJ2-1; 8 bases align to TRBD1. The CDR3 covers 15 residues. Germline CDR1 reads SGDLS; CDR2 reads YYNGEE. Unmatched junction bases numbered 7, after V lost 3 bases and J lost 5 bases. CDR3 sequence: CASSDSGGVHNEQFF. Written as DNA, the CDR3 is TGTGCCAGCAGCGACTCAGGGGGCGTCCACAATGAGCAGTTCTTC. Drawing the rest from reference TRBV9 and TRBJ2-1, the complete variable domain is DSGVTQTPKHLITATGQRVTLRCSPRSGDLSVYWYQQSLDQGLQFLIQYYNGEERAKGNILERFSAQQFPDLHSELNLSSLELGDSALYFCASSDSGGVHNEQFFGPGTRLTVL.

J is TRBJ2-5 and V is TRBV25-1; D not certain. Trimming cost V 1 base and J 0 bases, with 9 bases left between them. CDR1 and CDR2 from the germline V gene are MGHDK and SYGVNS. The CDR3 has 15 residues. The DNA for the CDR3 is TGTGCCAGCAGTGAATCGGGCAGACACCAAGAGACCCAGTACTTC. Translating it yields CASSESGRHQETQYF.

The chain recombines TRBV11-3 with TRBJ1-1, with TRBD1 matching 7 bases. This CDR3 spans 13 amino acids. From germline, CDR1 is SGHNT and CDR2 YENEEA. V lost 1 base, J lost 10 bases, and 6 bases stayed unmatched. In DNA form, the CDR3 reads TGTGCCAGCAGCTTAGGGCCCACAGGGGTAGCTTTCTTT. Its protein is CASSLGPTGVAFF.

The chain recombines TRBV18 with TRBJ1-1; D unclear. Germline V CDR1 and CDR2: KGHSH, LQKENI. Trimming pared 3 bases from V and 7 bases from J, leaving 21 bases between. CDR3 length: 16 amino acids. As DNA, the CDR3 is TGTGCCAGCTCACCGACCCTTACGGGAGGCGGCCTTGAAGCTTTCTTT. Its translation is CASSPTLTGGGLEAFF.

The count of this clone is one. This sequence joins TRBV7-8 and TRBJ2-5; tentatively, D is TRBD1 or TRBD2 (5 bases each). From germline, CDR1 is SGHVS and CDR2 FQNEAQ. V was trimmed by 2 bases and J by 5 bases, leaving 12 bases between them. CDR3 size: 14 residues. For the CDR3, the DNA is TGTGCCAGCAGCTTAAGGGGACCGGGGGAGACCCAGTACTTC. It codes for CASSLRGPGETQYF.